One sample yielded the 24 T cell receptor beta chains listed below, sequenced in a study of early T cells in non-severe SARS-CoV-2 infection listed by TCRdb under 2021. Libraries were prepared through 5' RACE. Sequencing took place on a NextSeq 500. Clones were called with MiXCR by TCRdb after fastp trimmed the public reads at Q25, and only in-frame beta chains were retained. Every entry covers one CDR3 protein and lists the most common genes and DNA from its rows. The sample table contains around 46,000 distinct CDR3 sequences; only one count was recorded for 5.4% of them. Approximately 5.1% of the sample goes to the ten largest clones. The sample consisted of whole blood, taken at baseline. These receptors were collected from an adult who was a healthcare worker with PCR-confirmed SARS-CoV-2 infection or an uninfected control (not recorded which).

CDR3 coding DNA: TGTGCCAGCAGCTCGACAAGCGGGAGGAATAGCCACGAGCAGTACTTC. It yields the protein CASSSTSGRNSHEQYF. V gene TRBV13 combines with J gene TRBJ2-7; TRBD2 matches at 9 bases. Germline V CDR1 and CDR2: PRHDT, FYEKMQ (reference sequence). CDR3 size: 16 residues. V lost 4 bases to trimming and J lost 5 bases; unmatched junction nucleotides: 12.

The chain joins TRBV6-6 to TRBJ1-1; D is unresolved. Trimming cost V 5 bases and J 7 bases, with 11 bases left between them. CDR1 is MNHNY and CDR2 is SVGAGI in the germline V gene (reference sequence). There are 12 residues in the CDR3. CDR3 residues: CASSTDDIEAFF. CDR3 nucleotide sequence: TGTGCCAGCAGTACCGACGACATTGAAGCTTTCTTT.

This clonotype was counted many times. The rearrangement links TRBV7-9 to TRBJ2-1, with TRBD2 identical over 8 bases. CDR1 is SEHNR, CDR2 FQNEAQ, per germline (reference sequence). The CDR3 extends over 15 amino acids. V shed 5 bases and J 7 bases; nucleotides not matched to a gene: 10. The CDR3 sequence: CASSLISGRLNEQFF. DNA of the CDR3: TGTGCCAGCAGCCTAATCAGCGGGAGATTGAATGAGCAGTTCTTC.

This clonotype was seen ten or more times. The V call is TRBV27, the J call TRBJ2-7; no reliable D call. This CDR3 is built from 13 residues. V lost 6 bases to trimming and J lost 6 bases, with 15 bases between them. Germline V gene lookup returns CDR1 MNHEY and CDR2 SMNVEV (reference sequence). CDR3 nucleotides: TGTGCCAGCAGCCCCCTCCTGGCCTCCGAGCAGTACTTC. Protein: CASSPLLASEQYF.

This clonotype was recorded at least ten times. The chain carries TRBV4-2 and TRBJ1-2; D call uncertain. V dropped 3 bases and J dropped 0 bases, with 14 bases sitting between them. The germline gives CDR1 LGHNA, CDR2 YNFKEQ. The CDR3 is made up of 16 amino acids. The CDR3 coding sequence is TGTGCCAGCAGCCACATTGACCGAGAAGCTAACTATGGCTACACCTTC. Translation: CASSHIDREANYGYTF.

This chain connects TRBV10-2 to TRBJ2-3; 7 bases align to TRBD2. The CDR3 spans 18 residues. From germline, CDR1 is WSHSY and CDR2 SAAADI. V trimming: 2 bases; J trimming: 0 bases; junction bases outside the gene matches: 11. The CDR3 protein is CASSEGLERGFSTDTQYF. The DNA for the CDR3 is TGCGCCAGCAGTGAGGGACTAGAGAGAGGATTTAGCACAGATACGCAGTATTTT.

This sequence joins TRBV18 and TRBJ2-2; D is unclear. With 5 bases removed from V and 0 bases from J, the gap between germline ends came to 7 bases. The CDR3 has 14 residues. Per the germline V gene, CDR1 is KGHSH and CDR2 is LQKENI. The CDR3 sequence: CASSSLANTGELFF. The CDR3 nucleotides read TGTGCCAGCTCAAGCCTGGCGAACACCGGGGAGCTGTTTTTT.

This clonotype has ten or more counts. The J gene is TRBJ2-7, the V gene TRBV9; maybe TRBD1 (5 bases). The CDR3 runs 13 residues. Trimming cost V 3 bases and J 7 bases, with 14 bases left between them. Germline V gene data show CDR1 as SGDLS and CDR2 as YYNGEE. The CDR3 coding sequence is TGTGCCAGCAGCGGACGCGCAGGGAATGAGCAGTACTTC. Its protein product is CASSGRAGNEQYF.

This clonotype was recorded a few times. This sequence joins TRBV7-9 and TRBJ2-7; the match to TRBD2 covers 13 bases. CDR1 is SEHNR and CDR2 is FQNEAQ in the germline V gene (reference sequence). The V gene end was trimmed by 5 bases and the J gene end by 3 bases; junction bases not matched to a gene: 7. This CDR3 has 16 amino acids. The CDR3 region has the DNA TGTGCCAGCAGCCCCGAGGGACTAGCGGGATACTACGAGCAGTACTTC. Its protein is CASSPEGLAGYYEQYF. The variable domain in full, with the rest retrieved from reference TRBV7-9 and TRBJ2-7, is DTGVSQNPRHKITKRGQNVTFRCDPISEHNRLYWYRQTLGQGPEFLTYFQNEAQLEKSRLLSDRFSAERPKGSFSTLEIQRTEQGDSAMYLCASSPEGLAGYYEQYFGPGTRLTVT.

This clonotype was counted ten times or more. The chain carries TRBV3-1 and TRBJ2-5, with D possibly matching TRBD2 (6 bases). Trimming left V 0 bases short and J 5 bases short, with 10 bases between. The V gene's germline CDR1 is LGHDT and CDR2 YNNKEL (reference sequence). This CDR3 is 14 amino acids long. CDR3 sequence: CASSQDRTKETQYF. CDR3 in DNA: TGTGCCAGCAGCCAAGACAGGACTAAGGAGACCCAGTACTTC.

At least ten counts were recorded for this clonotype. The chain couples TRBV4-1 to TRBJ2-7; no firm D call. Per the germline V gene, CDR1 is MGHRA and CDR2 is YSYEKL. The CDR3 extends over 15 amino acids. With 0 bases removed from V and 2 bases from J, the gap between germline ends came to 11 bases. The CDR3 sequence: CASSQDFAVPYEQYF. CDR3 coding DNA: TGCGCCAGCAGCCAAGATTTTGCGGTACCCTACGAGCAGTACTTC.

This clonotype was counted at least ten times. CDR3: CSAREASAGGVTDTQYF. Here the CDR3 DNA reads TGCAGTGCTAGAGAGGCCTCGGCGGGAGGGGTCACAGATACGCAGTATTTT. The chain is built from TRBV20-1 and TRBJ2-3, with 9 nucleotides matching TRBD2. Looked up from germline, CDR1 is DFQATT and CDR2 is SNEGSKA (reference sequence). The CDR3 loop spans 17 amino acids. V dropped 0 bases and J dropped 2; count of bases not matched to a gene: 9.

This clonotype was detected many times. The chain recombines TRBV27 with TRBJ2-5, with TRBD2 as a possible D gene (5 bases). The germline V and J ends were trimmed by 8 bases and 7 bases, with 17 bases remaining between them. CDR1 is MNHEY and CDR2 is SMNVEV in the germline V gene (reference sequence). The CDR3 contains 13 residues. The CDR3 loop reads CASHSAGIGTQYF. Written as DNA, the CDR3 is TGTGCCAGCCACTCCGCCGGGATCGGGACCCAGTACTTC.

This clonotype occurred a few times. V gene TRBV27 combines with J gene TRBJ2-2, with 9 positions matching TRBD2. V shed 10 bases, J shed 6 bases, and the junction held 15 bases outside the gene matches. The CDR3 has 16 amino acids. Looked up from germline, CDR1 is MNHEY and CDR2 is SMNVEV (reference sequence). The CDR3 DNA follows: TGTGCCACCACTACTTGGGCGGGAGGGCCCCCCGGGGAGCTGTTTTTT. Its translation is CATTTWAGGPPGELFF.

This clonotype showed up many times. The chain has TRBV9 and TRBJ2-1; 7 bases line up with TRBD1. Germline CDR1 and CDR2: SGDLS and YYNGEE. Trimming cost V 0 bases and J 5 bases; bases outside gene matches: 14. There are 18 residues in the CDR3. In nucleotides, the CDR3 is TGTGCCAGCAGCGTAGGATTATATGGGGAGCAGGGGGACAATGAGCAGTTCTTC. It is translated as CASSVGLYGEQGDNEQFF.

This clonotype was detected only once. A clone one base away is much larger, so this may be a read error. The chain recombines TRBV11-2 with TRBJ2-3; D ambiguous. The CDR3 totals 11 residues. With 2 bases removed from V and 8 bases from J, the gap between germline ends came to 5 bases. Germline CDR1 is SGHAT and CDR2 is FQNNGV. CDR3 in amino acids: CASSLMGTQYF. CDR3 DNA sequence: TGTGCCAGCAGCTTAATGGGTACGCAGTATTTT.

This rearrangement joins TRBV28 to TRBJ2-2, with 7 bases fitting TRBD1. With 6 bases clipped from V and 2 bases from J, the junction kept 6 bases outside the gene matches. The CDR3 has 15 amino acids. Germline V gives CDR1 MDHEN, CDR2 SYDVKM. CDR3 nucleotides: TGTGCCAGCAGGAAAACAGGGGATAACACCGGGGAGCTGTTTTTT. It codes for CASRKTGDNTGELFF.

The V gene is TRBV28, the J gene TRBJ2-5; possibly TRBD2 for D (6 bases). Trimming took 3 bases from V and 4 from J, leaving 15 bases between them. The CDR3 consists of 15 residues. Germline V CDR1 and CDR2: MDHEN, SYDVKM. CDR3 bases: TGTGCCAGCAGTTTTTCTGAGTTCGGGGGAGAGACCCAGTACTTC. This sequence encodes CASSFSEFGGETQYF.

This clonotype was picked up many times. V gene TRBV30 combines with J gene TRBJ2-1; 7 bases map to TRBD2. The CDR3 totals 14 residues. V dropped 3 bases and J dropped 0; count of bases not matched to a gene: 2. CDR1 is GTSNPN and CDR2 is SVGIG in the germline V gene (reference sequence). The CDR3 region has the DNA TGTGCCTGGAGCGGCGGGAGCTCCTACAATGAGCAGTTCTTC. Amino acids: CAWSGGSSYNEQFF. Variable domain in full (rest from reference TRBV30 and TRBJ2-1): SQTIHQWPATLVQPVGSPLSLECTVEGTSNPNLYWYRQAAGRGLQLLFYSVGIGQISSEVPQNLSASRPQDRQFILSSKKLLLSDSGFYLCAWSGGSSYNEQFFGPGTRLTVL.

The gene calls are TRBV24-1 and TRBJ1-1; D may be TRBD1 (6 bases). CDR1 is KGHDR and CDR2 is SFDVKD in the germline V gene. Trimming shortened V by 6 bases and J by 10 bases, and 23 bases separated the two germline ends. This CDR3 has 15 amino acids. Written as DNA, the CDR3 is TGTGCCACCAGTATGAATGGGAGGGCTTTAGGGGGAGCTTTCTTT. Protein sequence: CATSMNGRALGGAFF.

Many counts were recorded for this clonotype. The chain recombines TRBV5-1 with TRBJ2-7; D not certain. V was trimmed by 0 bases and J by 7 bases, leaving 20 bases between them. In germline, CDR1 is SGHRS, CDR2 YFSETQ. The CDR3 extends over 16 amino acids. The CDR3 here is CASSLGKGSVPKEQYF. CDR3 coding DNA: TGCGCCAGCAGCTTGGGGAAGGGAAGCGTTCCGAAAGAGCAGTACTTC. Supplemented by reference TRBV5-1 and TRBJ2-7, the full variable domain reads KAGVTQTPRYLIKTRGQQVTLSCSPISGHRSVSWYQQTPGQGLQFLFEYFSETQRNKGNFPGRFSGRQFSNSRSEMNVSTLELGDSALYLCASSLGKGSVPKEQYFGPGTRLTVT.

CDR3 bases: TGTGCCAGCAGCCTAAGGGGACTGGCCGACGAGGAGCAGTTCTTC. It encodes CASSLRGLADEEQFF. J is TRBJ2-1 and V is TRBV7-2; D is possibly TRBD2 (6 bases). V was cut by 5 bases and J by 10 bases, with 21 bases left in between. CDR3 length equals 15 residues. Germline assignment: CDR1 SGHTA and CDR2 FQGNSA.

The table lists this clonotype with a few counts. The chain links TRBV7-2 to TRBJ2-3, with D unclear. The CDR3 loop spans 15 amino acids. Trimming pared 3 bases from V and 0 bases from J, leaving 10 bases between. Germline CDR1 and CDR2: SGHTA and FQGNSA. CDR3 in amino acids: CASSFSGRSTDTQYF. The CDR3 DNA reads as TGTGCCAGCAGCTTTTCCGGGCGGAGCACAGATACGCAGTATTTT.

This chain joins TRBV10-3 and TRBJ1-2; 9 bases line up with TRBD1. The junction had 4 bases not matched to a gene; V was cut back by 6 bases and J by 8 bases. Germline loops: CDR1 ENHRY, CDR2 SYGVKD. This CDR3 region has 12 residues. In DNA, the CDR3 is TGTGCCATCAGCGGGACAGGGAGCGGCTACACCTTC. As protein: CAISGTGSGYTF.